This TCR beta chain was captured by sequencing in a study of human thymus T cells. Study findings and constraints: Both thymic and peripheral blood repertoires showed apparently biased V and J usage.

The protocol was immunoSEQ multiplex PCR, while the TCRdb copy is restricted to in-frame clones and leaves out a portion. Among some 57,000 clones listed, approximately 93% were seen once. As to this clone: No antigen is known for it.

With V trimmed by 3 bases and J by 0 bases, 12 bases remained unmatched. The CDR3 contains 18 residues. Germline CDR1 and CDR2: SGHTA and FQGNSA. The receptor comes from a boy younger than two with a congenital heart defect but otherwise immunologically healthy. The V gene is TRBV7-2, the J gene TRBJ1-2; 8 positions match TRBD1. The sequenced material came from blood. The CDR3: CASSFRTGGRLANYGYTF. The CDR3 bases are TGTGCCAGCAGCTTTCGCACAGGGGGAAGGCTAGCTAACTATGGCTACACCTTC.